A selection of T cell receptor beta chains follows, all from one sample in a study of CXCR3-negative and CXCR3-positive naive CD8 T cells. TCRdb reprocessed the 5' RACE reads and stores each CDR3 protein as one record, lacking DNA. The sample table includes around 63,000 distinct CDR3 sequences. Specimen: naive CXCR3+ CD8+ T cells from blood. These receptors came from a human donor in good health. Some clones in this sample may be carry-over from other donors' samples. Both conserved end residues are part of each CDR3. Only part of the rows carry a size: once, few, many, or a class if the clone is expanded.

V	size	J	CDR3
TRBV4-1	medium-sized	TRBJ2-7	CASSHQGGEQYF
TRBV29-1	-	TRBJ2-1	CSEMSGGEQFF
TRBV28	-	TRBJ2-5	CASRPGTSGLRETQYF
TRBV4-3	-	TRBJ2-1	CASSQGAGTSYDNEQFF
TRBV6-4	-	TRBJ2-3	CASSERLAADTQYF
TRBV29-1	-	TRBJ2-2	CSVFQGGTGELFF
TRBV29-1	-	TRBJ1-3	CSVEGPGPSGNTIYF
TRBV29-1	-	TRBJ2-1	CSVVPTSGINNEQFF
TRBV29-1	-	TRBJ2-5	CSVASAGGPGETQYF
TRBV19	-	TRBJ2-7	CASSISGANFYEQYF
TRBV18	-	TRBJ2-7	CASSPPKIALTYEQYF
TRBV5-1	-	TRBJ2-1	CASSRYEGGNNEQFF
TRBV25-1	-	TRBJ2-3	CASSVTSGGAEDTQYF
TRBV29-1	-	TRBJ2-7	CSVASGCPYEQYF
TRBV2	-	TRBJ2-3	CASSVPLATDTQYF
TRBV5-1	-	TRBJ2-2	CASSLGQTDTGELFF
TRBV20-1	-	TRBJ2-1	CSANWDSSYNEQFF
TRBV12-3/TRBV12-4	-	TRBJ2-7	CAVGTGVEQYF
TRBV6-2/TRBV6-3	-	TRBJ2-3	CASSLPGLAGTDTQYF
TRBV28	-	TRBJ2-5	CASSFRDYQETQYF
TRBV5-6	-	TRBJ2-7	CASSLLGEVDEQYF
TRBV28	-	TRBJ2-3	CASSFGQGPVTDTQYF
TRBV9	-	TRBJ2-3	CASSGWGGDTDTQYF
TRBV9	-	TRBJ2-2	CASSATGTGELFF
TRBV7-9	-	TRBJ2-1	CASTTMTGGYNEQFF
TRBV7-6	-	TRBJ2-3	CASSPSGEKDTQYF
TRBV29-1	-	TRBJ2-2	CSVYAGNTGELFF
TRBV12-3/TRBV12-4	-	TRBJ1-6	CASSLGRPSSYNSPLHF
TRBV7-9	-	TRBJ2-7	CASRPTSGLSYEQYF
TRBV3-1	-	TRBJ2-5	CASSQEGLATETQYF
TRBV29-1	-	TRBJ2-2	CSVAGYTGELFF
TRBV9	-	TRBJ1-1	CASSDGTYEAFF
TRBV7-2	-	TRBJ2-5	CASSLVAREETQYF
TRBV6-5	-	TRBJ2-7	CASSLSTGGSYEQYF
TRBV20-1	-	TRBJ2-7	CSARPRTSGLPSDEQYF